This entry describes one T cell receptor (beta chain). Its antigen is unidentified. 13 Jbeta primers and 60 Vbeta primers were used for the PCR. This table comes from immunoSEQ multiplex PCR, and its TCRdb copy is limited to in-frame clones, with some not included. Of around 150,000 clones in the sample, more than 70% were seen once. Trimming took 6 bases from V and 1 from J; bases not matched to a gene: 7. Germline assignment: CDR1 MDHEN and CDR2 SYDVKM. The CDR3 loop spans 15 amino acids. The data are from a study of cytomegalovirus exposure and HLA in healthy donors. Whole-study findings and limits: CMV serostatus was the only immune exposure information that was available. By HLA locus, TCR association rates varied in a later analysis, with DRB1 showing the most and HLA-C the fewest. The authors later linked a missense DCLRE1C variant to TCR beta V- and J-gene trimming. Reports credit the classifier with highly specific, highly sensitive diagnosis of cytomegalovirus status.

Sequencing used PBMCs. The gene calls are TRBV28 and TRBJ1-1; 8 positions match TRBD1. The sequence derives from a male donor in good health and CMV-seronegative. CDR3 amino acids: CASRTQGASNTEAFF. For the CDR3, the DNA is TGTGCCAGCAGGACTCAGGGGGCTTCGAACACTGAAGCTTTCTTT.